The 6 T cell receptor beta chains listed next were all sequenced from one sample in a study of human thymus T cells. Some clones are missing from TCRdb's copy, which holds only in-frame ones; the method was immunoSEQ multiplex PCR. Of more than 70,000 clones in the sample, around 96% were seen once. Corrective cardiac operations yielded the resected thymus tissue. Material: thymus tissue. These receptors all stem from a boy in the first two years of life with a congenital heart defect but otherwise immunologically healthy.

The V and J genes are TRBV5-1 and TRBJ1-1, with D hard to call. V lost 0 bases to trimming and J lost 3 bases, with 6 bases between them. CDR3 length: 13 residues. Germline CDR1 is SGHRS and CDR2 is YFSETQ. CDR3 region: CASSLGYDTEAFF. In DNA, the CDR3 is TGCGCCAGCAGCTTGGGTTATGACACTGAAGCTTTCTTT.

The chain employs TRBV10-2 and TRBJ2-7; 8 bases fit TRBD2. V lost 6 bases and J lost 4; bases outside the gene matches: 17. Per germline, CDR1 WSHSY and CDR2 SAAADI. The CDR3 is 17 residues long. CDR3 protein: CASRPVSITSGNYEQYF. The CDR3 nucleotides are TGCGCCAGCAGGCCAGTATCGATTACTAGCGGCAATTACGAGCAGTACTTC.

V usage is TRBV2 and J usage is TRBJ1-1; 7 nucleotides align to TRBD1. CDR3 length equals 13 residues. From germline, CDR1 is SNHLY and CDR2 FYNNEI. The V segment lost 8 bases and the J segment 3 bases; nucleotides outside the gene matches: 6. CDR3 sequence: CASATTGDTEAFF. CDR3 DNA: TGTGCCAGCGCTACTACAGGGGACACTGAAGCTTTCTTT.

The V gene is TRBV6-6, the J gene TRBJ2-1; D is possibly TRBD2 (6 bases). Between the trimmed V and J ends, which lost 7 bases and 6 bases, there was a span of 22 bases. The V gene's germline CDR1 is MNHNY and CDR2 SVGAGI (reference sequence). CDR3 length: 16 residues. CDR3 loop: CASTKNSGYVSNEQFF. The CDR3 DNA is TGTGCCAGCACCAAGAATAGCGGATACGTTTCCAATGAGCAGTTCTTC.

This rearrangement joins TRBV30 to TRBJ2-5, with unresolved D. Per the germline V gene, CDR1 is GTSNPN and CDR2 is SVGIG (reference sequence). Between the trimmed V and J ends, which lost 2 bases and 5 bases, there was a span of 3 bases. CDR3 length: 10 amino acids. CDR3 residues: CAWSRETQYF. The CDR3 DNA is TGTGCCTGGAGTAGGGAGACCCAGTACTTC.

CDR3 loop: CASSPSGRTYNEQFF. The CDR3 coding sequence is TGTGCCAGCAGCCCGAGCGGGAGGACCTACAATGAGCAGTTCTTC. The chain carries TRBV14 and TRBJ2-1; 9 bases agree with TRBD2. This CDR3 is 15 amino acids long. The germline gives CDR1 SGHDN, CDR2 FVKESK. V lost 4 bases, J lost 2 bases, and 3 bases stayed unmatched.